The sequence of this T cell receptor beta chain was determined in a study of T-cell reconstitution after alpha-beta-depleted transplantation in children. This clonotype has a handful of counts. CDR1 is SGHDT and CDR2 is YYEEEE in the germline V gene. The length of the CDR3 is 16 residues. Trimming left V 0 bases short and J 2 bases short, with 14 bases between. The TCRbeta library was prepared with unique molecular identifiers. TCRdb re-called the PCR reads through MiXCR, storing one row per CDR3 protein. Altogether some 350,000 distinct CDR3 sequences are present, approximately 10% being singletons, with the ten largest covering 2% to 2.5%.

J is TRBJ1-2 and V is TRBV5-6; TRBD1 might be the D (5 bases). Sequenced here: PBMCs from the stem cell graft donor, sampled from the stem cell graft. The sequence was obtained from a human donor who donated a stem cell graft to a child with acute lymphoblastic leukemia. CDR3 nucleotide sequence: TGTGCCAGCAGCTTGGGGGGGACCGCACTCAACTATGGCTACACCTTC. Its protein product is CASSLGGTALNYGYTF.